This T cell receptor beta chain stems from a study of Ad26.COV2.S vaccination and SARS-CoV-2 variants. Looking at the study overall: Donor allocation was to the COV1001 Ad26.COV2.S trial arm. By the intramuscular route, Ad26.COV2.S was given once, or twice 56 days apart.

Concerning this clone: Its antigen is undetermined.

Overall study results and limits: The study found similar non-spike TCR breadth in vaccine and placebo recipients.

Specified treatment: about 20 received Ad26.COV2.S at low or high dose, single or two shots; about 5 received placebo; per-sample allocation not given. On day 63 after the first injection, vaccine and placebo recipients gave samples. Here immunoSEQ multiplex PCR was the method, and the copy in TCRdb shows in-frame clones only, minus some. The sample has roughly 450,000 clones, 90% seen once. The TCR was taken from a person between 18 and 65 years old who received the Ad26.COV2.S COVID-19 vaccine or a placebo. The input for sequencing was peripheral blood, taken in a trial of Ad26.COV2.S vaccine versus placebo.

CDR3 loop: CASSLVLAEYNEQFF. The CDR3 DNA reads as TGTGCCAGCAGCTTAGTACTAGCGGAGTACAATGAGCAGTTCTTC. J is TRBJ2-1 and V is TRBV7-8; 8 nucleotides agree with TRBD2. After removal of 1 base from V and 4 bases from J, the junction contained 3 bases not matched to a gene. CDR3 length: 15 amino acids. Germline values: CDR1 SGHVS, CDR2 FQNEAQ.